The T cell receptor beta chain under discussion was sequenced for a study of Ad26.COV2.S vaccination and SARS-CoV-2 variants. Study summary: By the intramuscular route, Ad26.COV2.S was given once, or twice 56 days apart. The study, taken as a whole, reports: For non-spike TCRs, breadth in vaccine recipients resembled that in placebo recipients. Marked by substantial breadth, spike-specific CD8+ and CD4+ T cell responses were reportedly seen after vaccination.

The treatment: over 15 received Ad26.COV2.S at low or high dose, single or two shots; about 5 received placebo; per-sample allocation not given. All samples were drawn on day 63, counting from the first vaccine or placebo injection. Sequencing was performed with immunoSEQ multiplex PCR; in TCRdb, only in-frame clones are kept and a portion is missing. This table has about 680,000 clones, around 90% appearing once. Turning to this clone: The target antigen is unknown.

V was pared by 5 bases and J by 4 bases, with 8 bases of the junction left unmatched. Germline V gene lookup returns CDR1 SGHVS and CDR2 FNYEAQ. CDR3 length equals 15 residues. This receptor was taken from a person between 18 and 65 years old who received the Ad26.COV2.S COVID-19 vaccine or a placebo. This chain uses TRBV7-6 with TRBJ2-3; 8 bases map to TRBD2. The source material was peripheral blood, sampled in a trial of Ad26.COV2.S vaccine versus placebo. The CDR3 DNA reads as TGTGCCAGCAGCCCACGGACGGGGGGGCCAGATACGCAGTATTTT. Translation gives CASSPRTGGPDTQYF. Full variable domain (remainder filled in from reference TRBV7-6 and TRBJ2-3): GAGVSQSPRYKVTKRGQDVALRCDPISGHVSLYWYRQALGQGPEFLTYFNYEAQQDKSGLPNDRFSAERPEGSISTLTIQRTEQRDSAMYRCASSPRTGGPDTQYFGPGTRLTVL.